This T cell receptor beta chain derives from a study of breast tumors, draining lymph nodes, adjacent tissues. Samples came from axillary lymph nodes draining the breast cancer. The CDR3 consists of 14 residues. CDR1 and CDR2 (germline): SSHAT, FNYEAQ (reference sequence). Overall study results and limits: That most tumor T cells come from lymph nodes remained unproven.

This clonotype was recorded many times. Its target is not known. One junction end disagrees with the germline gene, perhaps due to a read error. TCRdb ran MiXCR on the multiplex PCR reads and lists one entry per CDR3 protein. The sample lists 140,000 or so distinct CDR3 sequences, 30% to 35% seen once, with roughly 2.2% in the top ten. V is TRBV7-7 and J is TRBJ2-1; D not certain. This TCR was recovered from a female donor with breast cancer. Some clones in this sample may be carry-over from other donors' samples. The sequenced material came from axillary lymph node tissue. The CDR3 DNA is TGTGCTAGCAGCCCCGGCGTGGGTCTGGGTGAGCAGTTCTTC. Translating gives CASSPGVGLGEQFF. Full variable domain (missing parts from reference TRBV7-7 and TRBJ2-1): GAGVSQSPRYKVTKRGQDVTLRCDPISSHATLYWYQQALGQGPEFLTYFNYEAQPDKSGLPSDRFSAERPEGSISTLTIQRTEQRDSAMYRCASSPGVGLGEQFFGPGTRLTVL.